This TCR beta chain came from a study of blood T cell repertoires in COVID-19. Looking at the study overall: PBMCs, B-cell-depleted T cells, or T cells were the source of the cDNA or gDNA that made up the material.

The CDR3 totals 16 residues. The germline gives CDR1 MGHRA, CDR2 YSYEKL. Trimming removed 6 bases from V and 2 bases from J, with 20 bases in between. The assay was immunoSEQ multiplex PCR, and TCRdb's table has in-frame clones only and misses some. The data show 250,000 to 350,000 clones, 88% seen once. The V and J genes are TRBV4-1 and TRBJ2-7, with D possibly TRBD1 on 5 matching bases. The source of this sequence is a man aged 18 to 29 with active or convalescent COVID-19. The sequencing sample was made of peripheral blood. In nucleotides, the CDR3 is TGCGCCAGCAGTTATAGTTCGACAGTCTGGACCTACGAGCAGTACTTC. This gives the protein CASSYSSTVWTYEQYF.